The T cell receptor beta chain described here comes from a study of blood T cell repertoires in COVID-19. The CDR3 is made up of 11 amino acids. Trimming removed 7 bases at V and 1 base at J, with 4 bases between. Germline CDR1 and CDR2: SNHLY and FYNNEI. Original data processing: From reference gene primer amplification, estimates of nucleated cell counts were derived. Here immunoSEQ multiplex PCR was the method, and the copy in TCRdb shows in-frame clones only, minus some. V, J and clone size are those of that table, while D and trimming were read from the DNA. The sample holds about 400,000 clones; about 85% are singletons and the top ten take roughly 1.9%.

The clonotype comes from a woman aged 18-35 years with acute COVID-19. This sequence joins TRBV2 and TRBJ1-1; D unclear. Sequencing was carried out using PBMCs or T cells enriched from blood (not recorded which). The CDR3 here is CASTPNTEAFF. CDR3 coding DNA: TGTGCCAGCACTCCGAACACTGAAGCTTTCTTT.